This TCR beta chain was profiled in a study of radiation and T cells in renal cell carcinoma. The wider study: Nephrectomy followed 15 Gy stereotactic body radiation by 4 weeks.

As to time point: baseline pretreatment blood. Treatment here: 15 Gy SBRT to primary tumor, nephrectomy 4 weeks later. Radiation-treated patients gave blood at baseline, week 2 and week 4. The tumor was a clear cell renal cell carcinoma. Using immunoSEQ multiplex PCR, the repertoire was profiled, and TCRdb retains in-frame clones only, with some absent. The sample has over 120,000 clones, about 88% seen once. Concerning this clone itself: The antigen is undetermined.

Study results and limitations: Without pretreatment biopsies, baseline tumor clonotype presence was undetermined.

The germline V and J ends were trimmed by 3 bases and 2 bases, with 14 bases remaining between them. CDR3 length: 15 amino acids. CDR1 and CDR2 (germline): SGHDT, YYEEEE. The input for sequencing was blood, taken from a patient whose treatment included radiotherapy and nephrectomy. The TCR was taken from a woman aged 50 to 60 with renal cell carcinoma. This rearrangement joins TRBV5-6 to TRBJ2-5; TRBD1 might be the D (6 bases). The CDR3 loop is CASSSPGTPQETQYF. The CDR3 DNA reads TGTGCCAGCAGCTCCCCCGGGACACCACAAGAGACCCAGTACTTC.